This T cell receptor beta chain derives from a study of T-cell reconstitution after alpha-beta-depleted transplantation in children (dated by TCRdb to 2016 to 2018). For the wider study: The study quantitatively tracked T-cell immune reconstitution after TCRalphabeta/CD19-depleted allogeneic hematopoietic cell transplantation in children using TCR repertoire profiling.

V is cut by 0 bases and J by 7 bases, and the space between the germline ends is 10 bases. Spanning cysteine to phenylalanine, the CDR3 consists of 14 amino acids. Only the CDR3 part of the read is kept: 42 bases, read in frame from the first base. The germline V gene gives CDR1 as MNHEY and CDR2 as SVGAGI. The sample's treatment or condition label, decoded: allogeneic hematopoietic cell transplantation with graft depleted of TCRalphabeta T cells and CD19 B cells. Transplant recipients were children who received TCRalphabeta/CD19-depleted allogeneic hematopoietic cell grafts. Concerning this clonotype: It has no known antigen specificity. Within one base of it there is no much larger clone, and no base qualities were kept.

Library method: PCR. The reads were generated on an Illumina HiSeq 2500. TCR library preparation used molecular barcoding, with unique molecular identifiers applied to normalize quantification of the TCRbeta repertoire. Through fastp at Q25 and MiXCR, TCRdb rebuilt clones from the public reads, retaining in-frame beta chains. Each entry merges the rows of one CDR3 protein and shows their most common DNA and genes. The sample contains approximately 980,000 distinct CDR3 sequences, roughly 29% of them found a single time. The top ten clones comprise more than 25% of the sample. The investigation overall reported the following: In some patients, high TCRbeta diversity at day 60 was attributed to recipient T cells and intrathymic progenitors that had survived conditioning. The apparently early alphabetaT-cell count recovery about two months after transplant was reportedly dependent on only several hundred rapidly expanded clones derived from non-depleted graft cells. Over the following months the frequencies of hyperexpanded clones went down, and after one year T-cell counts and TCRbeta diversity were mostly credited to newly produced T cells.

Source: PBMCs, mostly from graft donor cells, taken 360 days after TCRalphabeta/CD19-depleted stem cell transplant. The sequence was collected from a boy younger than two who had a stem cell transplant for SCID, so the T cells may come from the graft donor. The rearrangement combines TRBV6-5 with TRBJ2-1, with no reliable assignment of the D segment. The DNA sequence is as follows: TGTGCCAGCAGTTACTCGGCGGATAGGAATGAGCAGTTCTTC. This translates into CASSYSADRNEQFF.